This T cell receptor beta chain is from a study of shared clonotypes between healthy human individuals. Germline assignment: CDR1 SNHLY and CDR2 FYNNEI. The ends were cut back, 6 bases at V and 4 bases at J, with 15 bases in the middle. CDR3 length equals 15 residues. Clones were read by immunoSEQ multiplex PCR, and TCRdb kept only the in-frame ones, dropping some. The data contain around 500,000 clones, roughly 80% of them singletons. Some 90 million PBMCs served as the genomic DNA source for unsorted samples. The sample comprised PBMCs. The chain is built from TRBV2 and TRBJ2-2; maybe TRBD2 (7 bases). The TCR was taken from a woman in her thirties or forties in good health. Some clones in this sample may be carry-over from other donors' samples. The CDR3 sequence is CASRSSGGGTGELFF. The CDR3, as DNA: TGTGCCAGCAGATCTAGCGGAGGGGGCACCGGGGAGCTGTTTTTT.